The 16 T cell receptor beta chains listed next were all sequenced from one sample in a study of early T cells in non-severe SARS-CoV-2 infection. Via MiXCR, TCRdb re-called the 5' RACE reads, giving one row per CDR3 protein. The sample records some 75,000 distinct CDR3 sequences, around 15% being singletons. The specimen sequenced was whole blood. Receptors originate from an adult who was a healthcare worker with PCR-confirmed SARS-CoV-2 infection or an uninfected control (not recorded which).

This clonotype was observed at least ten times. The chain couples TRBV7-9 to TRBJ2-2; tentatively, D is TRBD2 (5 bases). With 6 bases removed from V and 7 bases from J, the gap between germline ends came to 15 bases. The CDR3 consists of 14 residues. CDR1 and CDR2 (germline): SEHNR, FQNEAQ (reference sequence). CDR3 bases: TGTGCCAGCAGTGTAAGCGGCGTAGGCGGGGAGCTGTTTTTT. Translating it yields CASSVSGVGGELFF.

This clonotype has a count of ten or more. The rearrangement links TRBV10-3 to TRBJ1-1; TRBD1 matches at 7 bases. The V gene end was trimmed by 6 bases and the J gene end by 5 bases; junction bases not matched to a gene: 12. Germline CDR1 reads ENHRY; CDR2 reads SYGVKD. The CDR3 is 15 residues long. In nucleotides, the CDR3 is TGTGCCATCAGCCCACAACAGGGGTTGCGGACTGAAGCTTTCTTT. Translated: CAISPQQGLRTEAFF.

The V gene is TRBV28, the J gene TRBJ1-2, with a possible D match to TRBD1 (5 bases). This CDR3 comprises 14 residues. Germline V gene data show CDR1 as MDHEN and CDR2 as SYDVKM. V lost 8 bases and J lost 2, with 15 bases in between. Here the CDR3 reads CASRSGTRNYGYTF. CDR3 sequence (DNA): TGTGCCAGCCGTTCCGGGACGAGAAACTATGGCTACACCTTC.

This rearrangement joins TRBV11-2 to TRBJ1-6; tentatively, D is TRBD1 (6 bases). The germline V and J ends were trimmed by 4 bases and 10 bases, with 20 bases remaining between them. CDR1 SGHAT and CDR2 FQNNGV come from the germline V gene. The CDR3 is made up of 16 amino acids. The CDR3 sequence is CASSSTTGGPGSPLHF. The DNA for the CDR3 is TGTGCCAGCAGCTCAACGACAGGAGGCCCAGGGTCACCCCTCCACTTT.

This clonotype has more than one count but fewer than ten. The chain joins TRBV6-1 to TRBJ1-5; a weak D match, TRBD1 (6 bases). V was pared by 4 bases and J by 2 bases, with 9 bases between. The germline V gene has CDR1 MNHNS and CDR2 SASEGT. There are 14 residues in the CDR3. DNA of the CDR3: TGTGCCAGCAGTGCAGGGGATGGCAATCAGCCCCAGCATTTT. Translation gives CASSAGDGNQPQHF.

This clonotype was observed a handful of times. This chain uses TRBV20-1 with TRBJ1-2, with D possibly matching TRBD1 (5 bases). The V gene lost 0 bases and the J gene lost 1 base, with 15 bases spanning the gap. CDR1 is DFQATT and CDR2 is SNEGSKA in the germline V gene (reference sequence). The CDR3 covers 16 residues. The CDR3 loop reads CSARDLRGGNNYGYTF. CDR3 sequence (DNA): TGCAGTGCTAGAGATCTGAGGGGAGGAAATAACTATGGCTACACCTTC.

This clonotype was recorded at least ten times. J is TRBJ1-6 and V is TRBV11-2; the D gene is possibly TRBD1 (5 bases). The CDR3 has 14 amino acids. Germline assignment: CDR1 SGHAT and CDR2 FQNNGV. Trimming pared 5 bases from V and 10 bases from J, leaving 15 bases between. The chain's CDR3 is CASSNLGGGSPLHF. The CDR3 region has the DNA TGTGCCAGCAGCAACCTGGGCGGGGGATCACCCCTCCACTTT. Filled out from reference TRBV11-2 and TRBJ1-6, the complete variable domain reads EAGVAQSPRYKIIEKRQSVAFWCNPISGHATLYWYQQILGQGPKLLIQFQNNGVVDDSQLPKDRFSAERLKGVDSTLKIQPAKLEDSAVYLCASSNLGGGSPLHFGNGTRLTVT.

The chain is built from TRBV2 and TRBJ2-5; TRBD2 matches at 10 bases. This CDR3 is built from 14 residues. V shed 8 bases, J shed 3 bases, and the junction held 6 bases outside the gene matches. Looked up from germline, CDR1 is SNHLY and CDR2 is FYNNEI. CDR3 coding DNA: TGTGCCAGCGGTTTAGCGGGGGGAAAAGAGACCCAGTACTTC. Its protein is CASGLAGGKETQYF.

Many counts were recorded for this clonotype. The chain is built from TRBV12-3 or TRBV12-4 and TRBJ2-6; the D is unclear. There are 15 residues in the CDR3. V lost 3 bases, J lost 1 base, and 7 bases lay in between. The CDR3 protein is CASSFFQSGANVLTF. CDR3 bases: TGTGCCAGCAGTTTTTTCCAGTCTGGGGCCAACGTCCTGACTTTC.

This clonotype was seen a few times. This chain uses TRBV3-1 with TRBJ2-4, with D perhaps being TRBD1 or TRBD2 (6 bases each). The CDR3 consists of 13 residues. CDR1 is LGHDT, CDR2 YNNKEL, per germline (reference sequence). V lost 0 bases and J 10 bases, leaving 10 bases between the germline ends. The CDR3 DNA sequence: TGTGCCAGCAGCCAAGATCGGGGGACAATTCAGTACTTC. Translation gives CASSQDRGTIQYF. Drawing the rest from reference TRBV3-1 and TRBJ2-4, the complete variable domain is DTAVSQTPKYLVTQMGNDKSIKCEQNLGHDTMYWYKQDSKKFLKIMFSYNNKELIINETVPNRFSPKSPDKAHLNLHINSLELGDSAVYFCASSQDRGTIQYFGAGTRLSVL.

This clonotype was seen a few times. The V and J genes are TRBV6-2 or TRBV6-3 and TRBJ1-2, with 7 bases matching TRBD1. The CDR3 sequence is 16 residues long. Trimming took 6 bases from V and 0 from J; bases not matched to a gene: 10. Germline V gives CDR1 MNHEY, CDR2 SVGEGT. CDR3 nucleotide sequence: TGTGCCAGCAGCCCCTGGGAAGGGACAGCTAACTATGGCTACACCTTC. It translates to CASSPWEGTANYGYTF.

This clonotype was picked up a small number of times. For the CDR3, the DNA is TGTGCCAGCAGTCTTGTGTTGCCACTAGCGCCCTCCTACAATGAGCAGTTCTTC. Translated: CASSLVLPLAPSYNEQFF. The J gene is TRBJ2-1, the V gene TRBV6-2 or TRBV6-3; 7 bases line up with TRBD2. The CDR3 is 18 residues long. The V gene end was trimmed by 5 bases and the J gene end by 0 bases; junction bases not matched to a gene: 13. The germline CDR1 and CDR2 sequences are MNHEY and SVGEGT.

The table lists this clonotype with a few counts. The rearrangement joins TRBV7-9 to TRBJ1-5; D is uncertain. The CDR3 covers 14 residues. The germline CDR1 and CDR2 sequences are SEHNR and FQNEAQ (reference sequence). V lost 2 bases, J lost 4 bases, and 9 bases lay in between. CDR3 in DNA: TGTGCCAGCAGCTTATCCTTAGAAAATCAGCCCCAGCATTTT. Protein sequence: CASSLSLENQPQHF. Complete variable domain (other parts from reference TRBV7-9 and TRBJ1-5): DTGVSQNPRHKITKRGQNVTFRCDPISEHNRLYWYRQTLGQGPEFLTYFQNEAQLEKSRLLSDRFSAERPKGSFSTLEIQRTEQGDSAMYLCASSLSLENQPQHFGDGTRLSIL.

The chain links TRBV6-1 to TRBJ1-3; D call uncertain. This CDR3 region has 17 residues. The germline V and J ends were trimmed by 5 bases and 0 bases, with 17 bases remaining between them. Germline lookup yields CDR1 MNHNS and CDR2 SASEGT. CDR3 region: CASSSPSGLSSGNTIYF. The CDR3 DNA is TGTGCCAGCAGTTCCCCGTCTGGGCTAAGCTCTGGAAACACCATATATTTT.

This clonotype came up many times. The chain recombines TRBV5-1 with TRBJ1-1, with D uncertain. There are 14 residues in the CDR3. In germline, CDR1 is SGHRS, CDR2 YFSETQ. The germline V and J ends were trimmed by 0 bases and 1 base, with 7 bases remaining between them. The CDR3 sequence: CASSLDLTNTEAFF. For the CDR3, the DNA is TGCGCCAGCAGCTTGGATCTAACGAACACTGAAGCTTTCTTT.

The CDR3 is CSACPGQGANEQYF. The CDR3 DNA reads TGCAGTGCTTGCCCGGGACAGGGGGCGAACGAGCAGTACTTC. The chain is built from TRBV20-1 and TRBJ2-7; 12 bases map to TRBD1. The germline gives CDR1 DFQATT, CDR2 SNEGSKA (reference sequence). After removal of 5 bases from V and 5 bases from J, the junction contained 7 bases not matched to a gene. The length of the CDR3 is 14 residues.